These T cell receptor beta chains were read from a single sample in a study of T cell responses to AZD1222 COVID-19 vaccine. Some clones are missing from TCRdb's copy, which holds only in-frame ones; the method was immunoSEQ multiplex PCR. The sample gives some 200,000 clones, approximately 90% of which show up once; about 24% is in the top ten. The specimen comprised peripheral blood, sampled 28 days after the second AZD1222 dose. The receptors were sampled from an adult who received the AZD1222 COVID-19 vaccine. Both conserved end residues are trimmed from each CDR3.

TRBV18	TRBJ2-7	ASSPGGGGSSYEQY
TRBV7-2	TRBJ2-1	ASSSGQGNDEQF
TRBV6-2/TRBV6-3	TRBJ2-7	ASSYSDYRYEQY
TRBV10-3	TRBJ2-7	AISELGIEQY
TRBV4-1	TRBJ2-1	ASSQGSSSYNEQF
TRBV3-1/TRBV3-2	TRBJ2-3	ASSQDGSPFGRDTQY
TRBV30	TRBJ1-5	AWRGVGNQPQH
TRBV5-6	TRBJ2-3	ASSLGAGRRADTQY
TRBV6-5	TRBJ1-5	ASSLTARGEQPQH
TRBV6-2/TRBV6-3	TRBJ1-2	ASSYNLRGSYGYT
TRBV7-8	TRBJ1-1	ASSLMAEAF
TRBV7-3	TRBJ2-5	ASSLMGDQETQY
TRBV3-1/TRBV3-2	TRBJ2-3	ASSPGPSTDTQY
TRBV5-4	TRBJ1-1	ASSRAQGGGTEAF
TRBV25-1	TRBJ1-5	ASSEQGGSQPQH
TRBV19	TRBJ1-2	ASTLGGYGYT
TRBV11-3	TRBJ1-6	ASSRPGQSPPHNSPLH
TRBV28	TRBJ2-7	ASRPPGTGLYEQY